This TCR beta chain stems from a study of T-cell reconstitution after alpha-beta-depleted transplantation in children. This clonotype was seen only a few times. Unique molecular identifiers were used to barcode this TCRbeta library. Each CDR3 protein is one row after TCRdb ran MiXCR on the PCR reads. The sample holds 210,000 or so distinct CDR3 sequences, 8.5% to 10% seen once. Germline CDR1 reads MNHEY; CDR2 reads SMNVEV (reference sequence). This CDR3 is 14 amino acids long. V dropped 6 bases and J dropped 4; count of bases not matched to a gene: 6. The sequenced sample was PBMCs from the stem cell graft donor, obtained from the stem cell graft. The rearrangement joins TRBV27 to TRBJ2-3; 8 bases fit TRBD2. The source is a human donor who donated a stem cell graft to a child with acute lymphoblastic leukemia. CDR3 in amino acids: CASRAAGAPDTQYF. The CDR3, as DNA: TGTGCCAGCAGGGCAGCGGGGGCCCCAGATACGCAGTATTTT.